The 28 T cell receptor beta chains below all came from one sample that was sequenced in a study of T cell clonality in common variable immunodeficiency. General study points: Reportedly, TCR beta sequences from common variable immunodeficiency showed fewer deletions and N-nucleotide insertions.

Their antigens remain unidentified. TCRdb's table, derived via immunoSEQ multiplex PCR, lists solely in-frame clones and lacks some. The record shows roughly 34,000 clones for this sample, with no singletons present. Sequences were obtained from peripheral blood mononuclear cells. The receptors stem from a human donor with common variable immunodeficiency.

This clone was picked up many times. CDR3 DNA (partial): TGTGCCAGCAGCTCAGCGGGAGTGGCAGAGACC. It encodes CASSSAGVAET. The entire CDR3 reads CASSSAGVAETQYF. The V call is TRBV3-1 (or the pseudogene TRBV3-2), the J call TRBJ2-5; 8 bases match TRBD2. The read ends 3 residues shy of where the CDR3 ends; the end is completed using the germline J gene. J was trimmed by 4 bases and V by 5 bases; bases with no gene match: 6. The CDR3 runs to 14 residues. In germline, CDR1 is LGHDT, CDR2 YNNKEL (reference sequence).

A remark on this clone: Coverage ceases 3 residues before the CDR3 finishes, and the germline J gene fills in the end. This rearrangement joins TRBV7-3 to TRBJ2-1; TRBD2 matches at 9 bases. The CDR3 totals 16 residues. Trimming at V came to 5 bases and at J to 4 bases, leaving 9 bases not matched to a gene. CDR1 and CDR2 from the germline V gene are SGHTA and FQGTGA. The CDR3 DNA, read in part, is TGTGCCAGCAGCCCTGGGACTAGCCAATATTACAATGAG. Its translation is CASSPGTSQYYNE. From start to end, the CDR3 is CASSPGTSQYYNEQFF.

This clone was seen only a few times. The read gets to within 3 residues of the CDR3 end, and the germline J gene fills in the rest. This chain links TRBV13 with TRBJ2-7; maybe TRBD2 (6 bases). Germline V gene lookup returns CDR1 PRHDT and CDR2 FYEKMQ (reference sequence). The CDR3 contains 15 residues. V gave up 3 bases and J gave up 0 bases, with 12 bases separating them. The CDR3 protein is CASSLGGTYSYEQYF. CDR3 DNA (partial): TGTGCCAGCAGCTTGGGGGGTACCTACTCCTACGAG.

The sample holds many counts of this clone. The read stops 3 residues short of the end of the CDR3; the missing end is completed from the germline J gene. V gene TRBV11-2 combines with J gene TRBJ1-2; weak D call: TRBD1 (6 bases). Germline V gene data show CDR1 as SGHAT and CDR2 as FQNNGV. The CDR3 length is 13 residues. Trimming stripped 2 bases from V and 6 bases from J, with 10 bases between. The chain's CDR3 is CASSLQGIHGYTF. CDR3 DNA, as far as it was read: TGTGCCAGCAGCTTACAGGGGATCCATGGC.

This clone has a count of ten or more. Coverage ceases 3 residues before the CDR3 finishes, and the germline J gene fills in the end. The V gene is TRBV19, the J gene TRBJ1-1, with D tentatively TRBD1 (6 bases). The germline CDR1 and CDR2 sequences are LNHDA and SQIVND (reference sequence). Between the trimmed V and J ends, which lost 6 bases and 4 bases, there was a span of 21 bases. The CDR3 extends over 16 amino acids. Incomplete CDR3 DNA: TGTGCCAGTAGGACTAACAGGGAAGGTTGGAGCACTGAA. Protein product: CASRTNREGWSTE. The complete CDR3 protein is CASRTNREGWSTEAFF.

A note on this clone: The read ends 3 residues early relative to the CDR3; the germline J gene fills the gap. This sequence joins TRBV6-4 and TRBJ1-1, with 8 bases identical to TRBD1. V trimming: 2 bases; J trimming: 0 bases; junction bases outside the gene matches: 8. In germline, CDR1 is MRHNA, CDR2 SNTAGT. The CDR3 is 17 residues long. CDR3 bases read: TGTGCCAGCAGTGACACAGGGGGGATGACCATGAACACTGAA. Amino acids: CASSDTGGMTMNTE. The full CDR3 protein is CASSDTGGMTMNTEAFF.

Of note for this clone: Read data end 3 residues before the CDR3 end; the end is taken from the germline J gene. The chain employs TRBV5-1 and TRBJ1-6; tentative D call: TRBD1 (5 bases). Trimming took 4 bases from V and 5 from J, leaving 13 bases between them. Looked up from germline, CDR1 is SGHRS and CDR2 is YFSETQ. The CDR3 covers 15 residues. The CDR3 sequence is CASSPSTGNNSPLHF. The sequenced part of the CDR3 DNA is TGCGCCAGCAGCCCGTCAACAGGCAATAATTCACCC.

About this clone: The sequence runs out 3 residues before the end of the CDR3; the remainder is reconstructed from the germline J gene. The chain combines TRBV2 with TRBJ1-1, with D tentatively TRBD1 (5 bases). The length of the CDR3 is 16 residues. Trimming removed 6 bases at V and 2 bases at J, with 19 bases between. Germline CDR1 and CDR2: SNHLY and FYNNEI. CDR3 bases read: TGTGCCAGCAGCTCTTGGGGCACAGGTCCCAACACTGAA. This sequence encodes CASSSWGTGPNTE. The entire CDR3 reads CASSSWGTGPNTEAFF. Filled out from reference TRBV2 and TRBJ1-1, the complete variable domain reads EPEVTQTPSHQVTQMGQEVILRCVPISNHLYFYWYRQILGQKVEFLVSFYNNEISEKSEIFDDQFSVERPDGSNFTLKIRSTKLEDSAMYFCASSSWGTGPNTEAFFGQGTRLTVV.

This clone was picked up many times. The read comes to an end 3 residues before the CDR3 does, leaving the germline J gene to fill in the end. This chain links TRBV14 with TRBJ2-2; D is ambiguous. The V gene lost 1 base and the J gene lost 3 bases, with 9 bases spanning the gap. CDR1 is SGHDN, CDR2 FVKESK, per germline. This CDR3 has 15 residues. CDR3 region: CASSQVNGYTGELFF. The part of the CDR3 DNA that was read is TGTGCCAGCAGCCAAGTGAACGGGTACACCGGGGAG.

In its sample, this clone was seen a few times. Read coverage stops 3 residues before the CDR3 terminus; the germline J gene supplies the remainder. The chain uses TRBV11-3 and TRBJ1-2; D is unresolved. This CDR3 comprises 14 residues. V was cut by 3 bases and J by 5 bases, with 13 bases left in between. Germline assignment: CDR1 SGHNT and CDR2 YENEEA. The CDR3 is CASSLSWQNYGYTF. CDR3 DNA, as far as it was read: TGTGCCAGCAGCTTGTCCTGGCAGAATTATGGC. Based on the CDR3 plus reference TRBV11-3 and TRBJ1-2, the full variable domain is EAGVVQSPRYKIIEKKQPVAFWCNPISGHNTLYWYLQNLGQGPELLIRYENEEAVDDSQLPKDRFSAERLKGVDSTLKIQPAELGDSAVYLCASSLSWQNYGYTFGSGTRLTVV.

In this sample, this clone turned up a few times. Coverage ceases 3 residues before the CDR3 finishes, and the germline J gene fills in the end. The genes are TRBV7-3 and TRBJ2-2; D is ambiguous. The CDR3 runs to 14 residues. V shed 5 bases and J shed 0 bases, with 7 bases lying between them. CDR1 and CDR2 (germline): SGHTA, FQGTGA. The covered CDR3 bases are TGTGCCAGCAGCCTTTTCGCGAACACCGGGGAG. This encodes CASSLFANTGE. In full, the CDR3 is CASSLFANTGELFF.

To note about this clone: The read terminates 3 residues ahead of where the CDR3 ends, so the germline J gene completes it. V usage is TRBV11-1 and J usage is TRBJ2-7; 7 bases agree with TRBD2. The trim removed 3 bases at V and 5 bases at J, leaving 7 bases unmatched. Germline values: CDR1 SGHAT, CDR2 FQDESV (reference sequence). This CDR3 spans 14 amino acids. The CDR3: CASSFRGSSNEQYF. The CDR3 bases that were read are TGTGCCAGCAGCTTCCGCGGGAGTAGTAACGAG. Together with reference TRBV11-1 and TRBJ2-7, the CDR3 gives the full variable domain: EAEVAQSPRYKITEKSQAVAFWCDPISGHATLYWYRQILGQGPELLVQFQDESVVDDSQLPKDRFSAERLKGVDSTLKIQPAELGDSAMYLCASSFRGSSNEQYFGPGTRLTVT.

This clone was observed at least ten times. The read ends 3 residues shy of where the CDR3 ends; the end is completed using the germline J gene. The chain joins TRBV7-2 to TRBJ2-5; D ambiguous. The germline gives CDR1 SGHTA, CDR2 FQGNSA. The CDR3 totals 15 residues. Deletions cut 1 base from V and 2 bases from J, with 11 bases between. The CDR3 sequence is CASSLVWWRQETQYF. The sequenced part of the CDR3 DNA is TGTGCCAGCAGCTTAGTTTGGTGGCGGCAAGAGACC.

This clone was recorded at least ten times. The part of the CDR3 DNA that was read is TGTGCCAGCAGCCCCATAGCGGGTCCCTCCTACAATGAG. Its translation is CASSPIAGPSYNE. The full CDR3 protein is CASSPIAGPSYNEQFF. The chain is built from TRBV9 and TRBJ2-1, with 7 bases lining up with TRBD2. The read terminates 3 residues ahead of where the CDR3 ends, so the germline J gene completes it. Germline lookup yields CDR1 SGDLS and CDR2 YYNGEE. Trimming cost V 4 bases and J 0 bases; bases outside gene matches: 7. There are 16 residues in the CDR3.

This clone was recorded many times. The CDR3 end falls 3 residues outside the read, so it is completed with the germline J gene. The chain combines TRBV20-1 with TRBJ2-3; TRBD2 agrees at 10 bases. Germline CDR1 and CDR2: DFQATT and SNEGSKA (reference sequence). V lost 3 bases and J lost 4; bases outside the gene matches: 7. The CDR3 consists of 15 residues. The chain's CDR3 is CSASSLAGAPDTQYF. The part of the CDR3 DNA that was read is TGCAGTGCTAGTTCGCTAGCGGGAGCCCCAGATACG.

Notes on this clone: The read gets to within 3 residues of the CDR3 end, and the germline J gene fills in the rest. The chain combines TRBV7-2 with TRBJ1-4; a weak D match, TRBD1 (5 bases). Trimming removed 0 bases at V and 8 bases at J, with 10 bases between. This CDR3 is 14 amino acids long. CDR1 is SGHTA and CDR2 is FQGNSA in the germline V gene. The covered CDR3 bases are TGTGCCAGCAGCTTAGCAGGGGTGCAAGAAAAA. Translated: CASSLAGVQEK. The full CDR3 reads CASSLAGVQEKLFF.

In its sample, this clone was seen many times. The DNA ends 3 residues before the CDR3 does, and the rest of the CDR3 is filled in from the germline J gene. The chain carries TRBV18 and TRBJ2-7; TRBD1 agrees at 9 bases. Germline assignment: CDR1 KGHSH and CDR2 LQKENI. CDR3 length equals 14 residues. J gave up 4 bases and V 5 bases, and 6 bases lay outside the gene matches. The CDR3 reads CASSAGQGYYEQYF. CDR3 DNA (partial): TGTGCCAGCTCAGCTGGACAGGGGTATTACGAG. Full variable domain (remainder filled in from reference TRBV18 and TRBJ2-7): NAGVMQNPRHLVRRRGQEARLRCSPMKGHSHVYWYRQLPEEGLKFMVYLQKENIIDESGMPKERFSAEFPKEGPSILRIQQVVRGDSAAYFCASSAGQGYYEQYFGPGTRLTVT.

Only a few counts were recorded for this clone. The CDR3 end falls 3 residues outside the read, so it is completed with the germline J gene. The chain recombines TRBV2 with TRBJ2-7; the match to TRBD1 covers 7 bases. The germline CDR1 and CDR2 sequences are SNHLY and FYNNEI. Unmatched junction bases numbered 5, after V lost 5 bases and J lost 4 bases. This CDR3 comprises 13 residues. CDR3 DNA, as far as it was read: TGTGCCAGCAGTTACGGGACAGATTACGAG. This encodes CASSYGTDYE. The full CDR3 is CASSYGTDYEQYF.

This clone was counted only a few times. The CDR3 end lies 3 residues beyond the end of the read and is filled in from the germline J gene. The chain employs TRBV20-1 and TRBJ2-7, with D uncertain. The CDR3 runs 12 residues. Per the germline V gene, CDR1 is DFQATT and CDR2 is SNEGSKA (reference sequence). The V gene lost 2 bases and the J gene lost 3 bases, with 8 bases spanning the gap. Partial CDR3 DNA: TGCAGTGCTAGAAGGCGGAGCTACGAG. This encodes CSARRRSYE. The full CDR3 sequence reads CSARRRSYEQYF.

The table lists this clone with many counts. The read terminates 3 residues before the CDR3 end, so the remaining end is supplied by the germline J gene. The gene calls are TRBV2 and TRBJ2-3, with unresolved D. Trimming stripped 3 bases from V and 5 bases from J, with 6 bases between. Germline values: CDR1 SNHLY, CDR2 FYNNEI. The CDR3 is 12 amino acids. The sequenced CDR3 bases are TGTGCCAGCAGTGAGGCCTTAGATACG. It translates to CASSEALDT. Given in full, the CDR3 is CASSEALDTQYF.

In its sample, this clone is medium-sized. From the germline J gene comes the end of the CDR3, since the read stops 3 residues before it. The rearrangement uses TRBV4-1 and TRBJ2-7; 10 positions match TRBD2. Germline V lookup: CDR1 MGHRA, CDR2 YSYEKL. The V segment lost 3 bases and the J segment 6 bases; nucleotides outside the gene matches: 8. The CDR3 runs to 15 residues. The CDR3 is CASSQKREGLPEQYF. CDR3 DNA (partial): TGCGCCAGCAGCCAGAAGCGGGAGGGCCTCCCCGAG.

This clone was recorded at least ten times. Read data end 3 residues before the CDR3 end; the end is taken from the germline J gene. The V and J genes are TRBV13 and TRBJ2-7; 7 bases fit TRBD2. CDR1 and CDR2 (germline): PRHDT, FYEKMQ (reference sequence). V was pared by 1 base and J by 2 bases, with 8 bases of the junction left unmatched. CDR3 size: 16 residues. The CDR3 spells CASSLAPWGGAYEQYF. CDR3 DNA (partial): TGTGCCAGCAGCTTAGCCCCCTGGGGGGGAGCCTACGAG. Looking up the rest from reference TRBV13 and TRBJ2-7 gives the full variable domain: AAGVIQSPRHLIKEKRETATLKCYPIPRHDTVYWYQQGPGQDPQFLISFYEKMQSDKGSIPDRFSAQQFSDYHSELNMSSLELGDSALYFCASSLAPWGGAYEQYFGPGTRLTVT.

The sample holds many counts of this clone. Read sequence stops 3 residues before the CDR3 end, and the germline J gene provides the missing end. The chain couples TRBV19 to TRBJ2-4, with a weak D call TRBD1 (6 bases). Trimming left V 5 bases short and J 7 bases short, with 21 bases between. Germline V gives CDR1 LNHDA, CDR2 SQIVND (reference sequence). The CDR3 totals 16 residues. The covered CDR3 bases are TGTGCCAGTAGTCTCCTCCCGGGACAAGGAACTAACATT. Its protein product is CASSLLPGQGTNI. The full CDR3 protein is CASSLLPGQGTNIQYF. The full variable domain, completed using reference TRBV19 and TRBJ2-4, is DGGITQSPKYLFRKEGQNVTLSCEQNLNHDAMYWYRQDPGQGLRLIYYSQIVNDFQKGDIAEGYSVSREKKESFPLTVTSAQKNPTAFYLCASSLLPGQGTNIQYFGAGTRLSVL.

This clone was observed a few times. From the germline J gene comes the end of the CDR3, since the read stops 3 residues before it. This chain links TRBV19 with TRBJ1-5, with TRBD1 identical over 8 bases. The CDR3 consists of 16 residues. Trimming at V came to 1 base and at J to 2 bases, leaving 4 bases not matched to a gene. The germline CDR1 and CDR2 sequences are LNHDA and SQIVND (reference sequence). The sequenced part of the CDR3 DNA is TGTGCCAGTAGTATAGGTGCAGGGGGCGGCAATCAGCCC. As protein: CASSIGAGGGNQP. The CDR3 in its entirety is CASSIGAGGGNQPQHF.

This clone occurred a few times. The CDR3 is cut off 3 residues early in the read; its end comes from the germline J gene. V and J are TRBV11-1 and TRBJ2-7; TRBD1 agrees at 8 bases. This CDR3 comprises 13 residues. The V gene's germline CDR1 is SGHAT and CDR2 FQDESV (reference sequence). Germline trimming cut 5 bases from V and 5 bases from J; bases unmatched to any gene: 5. CDR3 sequence reads: CASSPRQGNEQYF. The covered CDR3 bases are TGTGCCAGCAGCCCGAGACAGGGGAACGAG.

This clone was seen a handful of times. The read terminates 3 residues ahead of where the CDR3 ends, so the germline J gene completes it. This chain links TRBV11-3 with TRBJ2-1; D is undetermined. The germline V and J ends were trimmed by 3 bases and 9 bases, with 6 bases remaining between them. Germline values: CDR1 SGHNT, CDR2 YENEEA. CDR3 length: 11 amino acids. The sequenced part of the CDR3 DNA is TGTGCCAGCAGCTTCGTGTTTGAG. Residues: CASSFVFE. The whole CDR3 sequence reads CASSFVFEQFF.

This clone was counted many times. The observed sequence ends 3 residues before the CDR3 terminus, with the missing tail filled in from the germline J gene. The chain employs TRBV10-3 and TRBJ2-5, with D possibly matching TRBD2 (5 bases). Looked up from germline, CDR1 is ENHRY and CDR2 is SYGVKD. The CDR3 is 14 residues long. Trimming cost V 5 bases and J 5 bases, with 15 bases left between them. The sequenced CDR3 bases are TGTGCCATCAGTCCCGGGTCCCGCGGGGAGACC. As protein: CAISPGSRGET. The whole CDR3 region reads CAISPGSRGETQYF.

Ten or more counts support this clone. The missing CDR3 end, 3 residues past where the read stops, is filled in from the germline J gene. V and J are TRBV19 and TRBJ1-2, with D possibly matching TRBD1 (6 bases). The germline CDR1 and CDR2 sequences are LNHDA and SQIVND (reference sequence). There are 14 residues in the CDR3. Trimming shortened V by 3 bases and J by 3 bases, and 11 bases separated the two germline ends. CDR3 protein: CASSIEGGDYGYTF. The CDR3 DNA, read in part, is TGTGCCAGTAGTATTGAGGGGGGGGACTATGGC. Drawing the rest from reference TRBV19 and TRBJ1-2, the complete variable domain is DGGITQSPKYLFRKEGQNVTLSCEQNLNHDAMYWYRQDPGQGLRLIYYSQIVNDFQKGDIAEGYSVSREKKESFPLTVTSAQKNPTAFYLCASSIEGGDYGYTFGSGTRLTVV.